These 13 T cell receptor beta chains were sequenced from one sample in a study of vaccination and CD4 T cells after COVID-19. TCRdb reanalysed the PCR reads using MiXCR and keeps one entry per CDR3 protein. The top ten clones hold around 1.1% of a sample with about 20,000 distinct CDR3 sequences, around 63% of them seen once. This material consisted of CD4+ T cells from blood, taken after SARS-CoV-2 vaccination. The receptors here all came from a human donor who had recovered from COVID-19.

The CDR3 DNA reads as TGCAGTGCTAGTAGGGGGGATCCCACTGAAGCTTTCTTT. Translated: CSASRGDPTEAFF. The V call is TRBV20-1, the J call TRBJ1-1, with D possibly being TRBD1 (6 bases). Trimming pared 3 bases from V and 4 bases from J, leaving 12 bases between. CDR1 is DFQATT and CDR2 is SNEGSKA in the germline V gene (reference sequence). CDR3 length: 13 amino acids.

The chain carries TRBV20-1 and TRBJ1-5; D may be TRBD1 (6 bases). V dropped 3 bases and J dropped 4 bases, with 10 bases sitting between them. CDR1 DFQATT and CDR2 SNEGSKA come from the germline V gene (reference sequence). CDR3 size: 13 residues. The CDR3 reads CSASGQTNQPQHF. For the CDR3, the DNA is TGCAGTGCTAGCGGACAGACGAATCAGCCCCAGCATTTT.

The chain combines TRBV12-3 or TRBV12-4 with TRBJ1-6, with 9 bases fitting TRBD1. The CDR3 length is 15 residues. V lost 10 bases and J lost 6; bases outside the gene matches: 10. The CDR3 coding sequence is TGTGCCACCGCTCTGGGACAGGGACCTAATTCACCCCTCCACTTT. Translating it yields CATALGQGPNSPLHF.

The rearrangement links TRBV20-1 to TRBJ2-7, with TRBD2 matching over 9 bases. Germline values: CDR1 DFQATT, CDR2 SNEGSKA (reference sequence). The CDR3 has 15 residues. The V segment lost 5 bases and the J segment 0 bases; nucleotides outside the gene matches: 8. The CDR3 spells CSAAGLARFSYEQYF. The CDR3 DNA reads TGCAGTGCTGCCGGACTAGCGCGATTCTCCTACGAGCAGTACTTC.

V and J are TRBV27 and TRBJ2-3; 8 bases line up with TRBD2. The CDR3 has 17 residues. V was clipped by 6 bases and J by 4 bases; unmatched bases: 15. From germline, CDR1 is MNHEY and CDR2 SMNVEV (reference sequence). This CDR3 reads CASRRTSPWRTADTQYF. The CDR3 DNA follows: TGTGCCAGCAGGAGGACTAGCCCGTGGAGAACGGCAGATACGCAGTATTTT.

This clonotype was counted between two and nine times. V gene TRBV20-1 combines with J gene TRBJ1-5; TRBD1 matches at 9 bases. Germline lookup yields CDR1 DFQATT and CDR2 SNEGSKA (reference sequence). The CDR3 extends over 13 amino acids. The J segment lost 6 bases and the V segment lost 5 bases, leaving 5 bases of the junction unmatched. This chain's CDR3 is CSAGGQGSQPQHF. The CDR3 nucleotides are TGCAGTGCTGGGGGACAGGGAAGTCAGCCCCAGCATTTT.

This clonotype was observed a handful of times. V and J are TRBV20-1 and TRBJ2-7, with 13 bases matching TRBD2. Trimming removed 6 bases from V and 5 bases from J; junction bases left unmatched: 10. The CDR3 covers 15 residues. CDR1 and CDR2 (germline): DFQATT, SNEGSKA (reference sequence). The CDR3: CSAAARTSGSHEQYF. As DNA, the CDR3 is TGCAGTGCCGCCGCCCGGACTAGCGGGAGCCACGAGCAGTACTTC.

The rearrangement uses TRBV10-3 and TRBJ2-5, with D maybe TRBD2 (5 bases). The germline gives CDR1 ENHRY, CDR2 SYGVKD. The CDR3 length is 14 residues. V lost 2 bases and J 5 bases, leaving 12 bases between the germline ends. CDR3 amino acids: CAISETGVGETQYF. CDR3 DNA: TGTGCCATCAGTGAGACCGGGGTCGGGGAGACCCAGTACTTC.

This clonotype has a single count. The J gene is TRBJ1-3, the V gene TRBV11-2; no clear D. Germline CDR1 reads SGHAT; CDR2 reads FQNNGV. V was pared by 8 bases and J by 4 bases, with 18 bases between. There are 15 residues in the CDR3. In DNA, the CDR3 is TGTGCCAGCGCCGTAAGCGCTGGTCCCGGAAACACCATATATTTT. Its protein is CASAVSAGPGNTIYF.

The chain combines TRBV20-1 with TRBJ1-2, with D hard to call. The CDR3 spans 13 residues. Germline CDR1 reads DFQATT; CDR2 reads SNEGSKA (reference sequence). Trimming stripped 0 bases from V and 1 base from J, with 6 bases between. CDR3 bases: TGCAGTGCTAGAGATACGGATAACTATGGCTACACCTTC. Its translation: CSARDTDNYGYTF.

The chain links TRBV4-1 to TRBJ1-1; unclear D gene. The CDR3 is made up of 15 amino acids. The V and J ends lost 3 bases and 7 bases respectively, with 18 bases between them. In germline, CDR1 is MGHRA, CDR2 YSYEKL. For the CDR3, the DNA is TGCGCCAGCAGCCATCTGTTCGGAAGGCGCCTTGAAGCTTTCTTT. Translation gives CASSHLFGRRLEAFF.

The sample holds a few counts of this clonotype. CDR3 in DNA: TGTGCCAGCACCAGGGGGGTACAGGGAAGGGAAAAACTGTTTTTT. Amino acids: CASTRGVQGREKLFF. This chain connects TRBV28 to TRBJ1-4, with 7 bases identical to TRBD1. Germline lookup yields CDR1 MDHEN and CDR2 SYDVKM. The CDR3 runs to 15 residues. Losses at the gene ends were 7 bases for V and 8 bases for J; bases not matched to a gene: 13.

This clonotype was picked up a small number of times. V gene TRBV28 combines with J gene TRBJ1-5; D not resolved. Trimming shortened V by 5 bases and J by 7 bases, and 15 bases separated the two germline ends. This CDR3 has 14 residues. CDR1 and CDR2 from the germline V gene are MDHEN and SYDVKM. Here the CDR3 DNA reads TGTGCCAGCAGTGTCCCTCCTCCGAGGCAGCCCCAGCATTTT. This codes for CASSVPPPRQPQHF.